These T cell receptor beta chains were read from a single sample in a study of radiotherapy plus CTLA-4 blockade in lung cancer. Only in-frame clones appear in the TCRdb table, and some are missing; sequencing was by immunoSEQ multiplex PCR. The table shows around 110,000 clones, with roughly 84% occurring only once. Sequences were derived from peripheral blood, sampled from a patient treated with radiotherapy plus ipilimumab. These receptor sequences come from a human donor with non-small cell lung cancer that progressed on radiotherapy plus ipilimumab. Some clones in this sample may be carry-over from other donors' samples. Both conserved end residues are trimmed from each CDR3. Fields, in order: V gene, J gene, D gene, CDR3 length, CDR3 protein. The D gene is left open where the match is weak.

v_call: TRBV18
j_call: TRBJ2-7
d_call: .
cdr3_length: 11
cdr3_aa: ASSPTPRYEQY

v_call: TRBV6-5
j_call: TRBJ2-5
d_call: .
cdr3_length: 14
cdr3_aa: ASSYAPNQDQETQY

v_call: TRBV4-3
j_call: TRBJ1-6
d_call: .
cdr3_length: 10
cdr3_aa: ASSSRNGSLH

v_call: TRBV21-1
j_call: TRBJ1-2
d_call: .
cdr3_length: 15
cdr3_aa: ASSLQRRQGGNYGYT

v_call: TRBV2
j_call: TRBJ1-5
d_call: TRBD1
cdr3_length: 14
cdr3_aa: ASRPGTGEGNQPQH

v_call: TRBV5-1
j_call: TRBJ2-7
d_call: .
cdr3_length: 11
cdr3_aa: ASSPPDSYEQY

v_call: TRBV9
j_call: TRBJ2-3
d_call: .
cdr3_length: 11
cdr3_aa: ASRGEVEDTQY

v_call: TRBV9
j_call: TRBJ1-2
d_call: .
cdr3_length: 13
cdr3_aa: ASSVAQGISYGYT

v_call: TRBV5-4
j_call: TRBJ1-1
d_call: .
cdr3_length: 14
cdr3_aa: ASSFGGSYMNTEAF

v_call: TRBV5-1
j_call: TRBJ2-7
d_call: .
cdr3_length: 14
cdr3_aa: ASSETAGTPKYEQY

v_call: TRBV5-1
j_call: TRBJ2-7
d_call: .
cdr3_length: 14
cdr3_aa: ASSLDRGLGPYEQY

v_call: TRBV2
j_call: TRBJ2-5
d_call: .
cdr3_length: 20
cdr3_aa: ASKVKGGTSTNRMDIRETQY

v_call: TRBV5-1
j_call: TRBJ1-5
d_call: .
cdr3_length: 13
cdr3_aa: ASSPYPWSNQPQH

v_call: TRBV13
j_call: TRBJ1-2
d_call: .
cdr3_length: 11
cdr3_aa: ASSIQNYYGYT

v_call: TRBV4-2
j_call: TRBJ2-3
d_call: TRBD2
cdr3_length: 17
cdr3_aa: ASSQEGMTSGGDTDTQY

v_call: TRBV11-2
j_call: TRBJ1-3
d_call: .
cdr3_length: 15
cdr3_aa: ASSLDFSTGHGNTIY

v_call: TRBV11-2
j_call: TRBJ1-2
d_call: TRBD1
cdr3_length: 13
cdr3_aa: ASSLPGGPNYGYT

v_call: TRBV28
j_call: TRBJ1-1
d_call: TRBD1
cdr3_length: 13
cdr3_aa: ASSTTGTGNTEAF

v_call: TRBV19
j_call: TRBJ1-2
d_call: TRBD1
cdr3_length: 11
cdr3_aa: ASSRDRTYGYT

v_call: TRBV6-1
j_call: TRBJ2-7
d_call: TRBD1
cdr3_length: 12
cdr3_aa: ASSDGRGQYEQY

v_call: TRBV7-9
j_call: TRBJ2-3
d_call: .
cdr3_length: 13
cdr3_aa: ASSLGGVWGDTQY

v_call: TRBV28
j_call: TRBJ1-6
d_call: .
cdr3_length: 13
cdr3_aa: ASTDSFGSASPLH

v_call: TRBV18
j_call: TRBJ1-3
d_call: .
cdr3_length: 14
cdr3_aa: ASSRTGGNSGNTIY

v_call: TRBV15
j_call: TRBJ1-4
d_call: TRBD1
cdr3_length: 13
cdr3_aa: ATSRGGATNEKLF

v_call: TRBV5-4
j_call: TRBJ2-7
d_call: .
cdr3_length: 13
cdr3_aa: ASSLPGAGGVEQY

v_call: TRBV7-8
j_call: TRBJ2-2
d_call: TRBD2
cdr3_length: 18
cdr3_aa: ASSLALLAGGPVDTGELF

v_call: TRBV6-5
j_call: TRBJ1-6
d_call: .
cdr3_length: 14
cdr3_aa: ASSYSIVGLGSPLH

v_call: TRBV7-2
j_call: TRBJ2-7
d_call: .
cdr3_length: 13
cdr3_aa: ASSFLIGLSYEQY

v_call: TRBV4-2
j_call: TRBJ1-3
d_call: TRBD1
cdr3_length: 13
cdr3_aa: ASSSRQGSGNTIY

v_call: TRBV7-3
j_call: TRBJ2-5
d_call: .
cdr3_length: 13
cdr3_aa: ASSLSGAAQETQY

v_call: TRBV6-4
j_call: TRBJ1-1
d_call: .
cdr3_length: 12
cdr3_aa: ASRRDRTGTEAF

v_call: TRBV18
j_call: TRBJ1-2
d_call: .
cdr3_length: 14
cdr3_aa: ASSPNPLDRLYGYT

v_call: TRBV4-2
j_call: TRBJ2-3
d_call: TRBD2
cdr3_length: 15
cdr3_aa: ASSQVQPAGESDTQY

v_call: TRBV11-2
j_call: TRBJ2-1
d_call: TRBD2
cdr3_length: 13
cdr3_aa: ASARLAGFYNEQF

v_call: TRBV5-4
j_call: TRBJ2-3
d_call: TRBD2
cdr3_length: 13
cdr3_aa: ASTPTSGGGHTQY

v_call: TRBV2
j_call: TRBJ2-5
d_call: .
cdr3_length: 9
cdr3_aa: ASSEEETQY

v_call: TRBV29-1
j_call: TRBJ2-1
d_call: .
cdr3_length: 11
cdr3_aa: SVEDHLINEQF